The clone carrying this TCR beta chain was counted many times. Its specificity is not known. The data belong to a study of Graves' ophthalmopathy and Graves' hyperthyroidism. General study points: Built on 13 signatures, a model told ophthalmopathy apart from stable hyperthyroidism with 87.88% sensitivity and around 80% specificity.

Germline-derived CDR1 and CDR2 are DFQATT and SNEGSKA (reference sequence). The trim removed 1 base at V and 3 bases at J, leaving 10 bases unmatched. The CDR3 runs 17 residues. The authors amplified TCR beta CDR3 regions from RNA transcripts. An opening RT-PCR round employed HTBI primers and preceded a second-round multiplex PCR. TCRdb independently ran MiXCR on the multiplex PCR reads; one entry per CDR3 protein. Among around 600,000 distinct CDR3 sequences listed, over 40% were seen once. Sequencing input: peripheral blood. The V gene is TRBV20-1, the J gene TRBJ1-5; 9 nucleotides match TRBD1. The clonotype comes from an adult man with Graves' ophthalmopathy. In DNA, the CDR3 is TGCAGTGCTAGAGCTACGGGACAGGGAGCCTACAATCAGCCCCAGCATTTT. It encodes CSARATGQGAYNQPQHF.